Shown below are 2 T cell receptor beta chains from a single sample sequenced in a study of PD-1 blockade in classical Hodgkin lymphoma. Time point here: cycle 4 day 1 (C4D1), after 5 to 7 weeks of nivolumab. Exposure to brentuximab vedotin varied, and each patient had relapsed following autologous stem cell transplantation. The table came from immunoSEQ multiplex PCR; TCRdb's copy has only in-frame clones and leaves some out. The sample holds roughly 52,000 clones, about 89% seen once. This specimen was peripheral blood mononuclear cells (PBMCs), taken before the fourth cycle of nivolumab. Source of these receptors: a human donor with classical Hodgkin lymphoma.

This clone was picked up a small number of times. The chain links TRBV5-1 to TRBJ2-3, with 7 nucleotides matching TRBD1. The germline CDR1 and CDR2 sequences are SGHRS and YFSETQ. Trimming removed 0 bases from V and 1 base from J; junction bases left unmatched: 8. The CDR3 covers 17 residues. The CDR3 loop reads CASSLADRQGGTDTQYF. CDR3 bases: TGCGCCAGCAGCTTGGCCGATCGACAGGGAGGCACAGATACGCAGTATTTT.

J is TRBJ2-1 and V is TRBV4-3; 10 bases map to TRBD1. Germline lookup yields CDR1 LGHNA and CDR2 YSLEER. The ends lost 0 bases at V and 2 bases at J; junction bases unmatched: 4. The CDR3 spans 17 residues. The CDR3 protein is CASSQDPGQGPYNEQFF. Written as DNA, the CDR3 is TGCGCCAGCAGCCAAGATCCGGGACAGGGGCCCTACAATGAGCAGTTCTTC.